The 5 T cell receptor beta chains reported below all come from one sample, sequenced in a study of shared clonotypes between healthy human individuals. The assay was immunoSEQ multiplex PCR, and TCRdb's table has in-frame clones only and misses some. The profile shows hundreds of thousands of clones, roughly four fifths of them singletons. The specimen was PBMCs. The receptors shown here come from a woman between 40 and 55 years old in good health. Some clones in this sample may be carry-over from other donors' samples.

This clone showed up just once. The chain uses TRBV10-3 and TRBJ2-7, with TRBD1 matching 8 bases. Germline lookup yields CDR1 ENHRY and CDR2 SYGVKD. The CDR3 is 14 amino acids. V trimming: 3 bases; J trimming: 5 bases; junction bases outside the gene matches: 6. This chain's CDR3 is CAISDDRGINEQYF. CDR3 DNA: TGTGCCATCAGTGACGACAGGGGTATCAACGAGCAGTACTTC.

This rearrangement joins TRBV5-1 to TRBJ2-1; 12 bases are shared with TRBD2. Losses at the gene ends were 6 bases for V and 9 bases for J; bases not matched to a gene: 10. This CDR3 has 15 amino acids. CDR1 is SGHRS and CDR2 is YFSETQ in the germline V gene. The CDR3 is CASTLAGGSLGEQFF. In DNA form, the CDR3 reads TGCGCCAGCACCCTAGCGGGAGGGTCCCTGGGTGAGCAGTTCTTC.

The chain carries TRBV5-6 and TRBJ1-3, with D possibly being TRBD1 (5 bases). Germline loops: CDR1 SGHDT, CDR2 YYEEEE. There are 16 residues in the CDR3. Trimming took 7 bases from V and 3 from J, leaving 20 bases between them. CDR3 in amino acids: CASGLQGARFGNTIYF. CDR3 nucleotides: TGTGCCAGCGGCCTCCAGGGAGCTCGCTTTGGAAACACCATATATTTT.

This chain links TRBV7-2 with TRBJ1-2; 7 nucleotides align to TRBD1. The CDR3 loop spans 15 amino acids. After removal of 5 bases from V and 7 bases from J, the junction contained 13 bases not matched to a gene. In germline, CDR1 is SGHTA, CDR2 FQGNSA. The DNA of the CDR3 is TGTGCCAGCAGCCCCAACCCACAGGGGAGGATTGGCTACACCTTC. Translation: CASSPNPQGRIGYTF. Using reference TRBV7-2 and TRBJ1-2 for the parts outside the CDR3, the full variable domain is GAGVSQSPSNKVTEKGKDVELRCDPISGHTALYWYRQSLGQGLEFLIYFQGNSAPDKSGLPSDRFSAERTGGSVSTLTIQRTQQEDSAVYLCASSPNPQGRIGYTFGSGTRLTVV.

V and J are TRBV2 and TRBJ1-1; a possible D gene is TRBD1 (5 bases). Germline V gene data show CDR1 as SNHLY and CDR2 as FYNNEI. Trimming took off 7 bases at V and 0 bases at J, with 12 bases between the two ends. The CDR3 is made up of 14 amino acids. CDR3 protein: CASTPGNMNTEAFF. For the CDR3, the DNA is TGTGCCAGCACCCCAGGGAACATGAACACTGAAGCTTTCTTT.